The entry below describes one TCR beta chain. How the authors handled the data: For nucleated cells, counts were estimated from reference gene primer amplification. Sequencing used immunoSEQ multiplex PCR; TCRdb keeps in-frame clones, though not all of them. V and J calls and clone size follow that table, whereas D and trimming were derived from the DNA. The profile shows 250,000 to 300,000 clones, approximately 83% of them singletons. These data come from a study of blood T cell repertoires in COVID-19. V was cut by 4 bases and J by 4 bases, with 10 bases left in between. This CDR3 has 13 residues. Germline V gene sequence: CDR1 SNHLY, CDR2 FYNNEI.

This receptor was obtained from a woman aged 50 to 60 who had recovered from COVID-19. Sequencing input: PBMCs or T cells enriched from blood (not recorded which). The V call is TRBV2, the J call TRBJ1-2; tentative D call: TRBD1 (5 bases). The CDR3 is CASSVGLSYGYTF. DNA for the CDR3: TGTGCCAGCAGTGTGGGACTGTCCTATGGCTACACCTTC.